This TCR beta chain was identified during a study of PD-1 blockade in classical Hodgkin lymphoma. For the study at large: Patients were infused with nivolumab 3 mg/kg every 2 weeks.

Whole-study findings and limits: Baseline diversity resembling that of newly diagnosed patients was seen in complete responders. Newly diagnosed patients were reported to exhibit reduced baseline TCR diversity relative to healthy donors.

Time point meaning: cycle 4 day 1 (C4D1), after less than 7 weeks of nivolumab. Every one of the patients relapsed after autologous stem cell transplantation (brentuximab vedotin exposure was variable). Classification of best responses gave complete response, partial response or progressive disease. The protocol was immunoSEQ multiplex PCR, while the TCRdb copy is restricted to in-frame clones and leaves out a portion. The data show 90,000 to 140,000 clones, roughly 87% seen once. Losses at the gene ends were 5 bases for V and 2 bases for J; bases not matched to a gene: 7. Germline loops: CDR1 SGHNT, CDR2 YENEEA. The CDR3 extends over 15 amino acids. With respect to this clone: Its specificity is not known.

The chain carries TRBV11-3 and TRBJ2-7, with 9 bases that match TRBD1. The origin of this receptor is a human donor with classical Hodgkin lymphoma. Material: peripheral blood mononuclear cells (PBMCs), obtained before the fourth cycle of nivolumab. The CDR3 sequence: CASSPGTGKTYEQYF. The CDR3 region has the DNA TGTGCCAGCAGCCCCGGGACAGGGAAAACCTACGAGCAGTACTTC.